Listed below are T cell receptor beta chains from one sample, sequenced in a study of blood T cells in healthy people across ages. TCRdb re-analysed the 5' RACE reads in MiXCR, keeping a single row per CDR3 protein. The data contain around 990,000 distinct CDR3 sequences, more than 30% of them singletons. Sequencing used blood. These receptors originate from a man between 18 and 29 years old in good health. The CDR3 runs from the conserved cysteine through the conserved F or W. D genes are given only for firm matches. Rows may omit the clone size; those that give it use once, few, many or a size class.

TRBV9,-,-,TRBJ2-1,CASSPNWGGRNEQFF,TGTGCCAGCAGCCCTAATTGGGGGGGCCGAAATGAGCAGTTCTTC
TRBV27,-,-,TRBJ2-2,CASSLEPGTGELFF,TGTGCCAGCAGTTTAGAGCCGGGCACCGGGGAGCTGTTTTTT
TRBV6-5,few,-,TRBJ2-1,CASSYRWDNEQFF,TGTGCCAGCAGTTACCGGTGGGACAATGAGCAGTTCTTC
TRBV5-6,-,-,TRBJ1-2,CASSLPAANYGYTF,TGTGCCAGCAGCTTACCCGCAGCTAACTATGGCTACACCTTC
TRBV24-1,-,-,TRBJ2-1,CATSDWQGSYNEQFF,TGTGCCACCAGTGATTGGCAGGGCTCCTACAATGAGCAGTTCTTC
TRBV20-1,-,-,TRBJ1-4,CSASATEKLFF,TGCAGTGCTAGCGCGACGGAAAAACTGTTTTTT
TRBV12-3/TRBV12-4,few,-,TRBJ1-1,CASSFLGTEAFF,TGTGCCAGCAGTTTCCTAGGCACTGAAGCTTTCTTT
TRBV12-3/TRBV12-4,many,TRBD1,TRBJ1-2,CASSPTGRNYGYTF,TGTGCCAGCAGTCCGACAGGGCGGAACTATGGCTACACCTTC
TRBV20-1,few,TRBD2,TRBJ2-7,CSALGGKSPYEQYF,TGCAGTGCTTTGGGGGGGAAATCCCCCTACGAGCAGTACTTC
TRBV6-6,few,-,TRBJ1-2,CASSYSAVDYGYTF,TGTGCCAGCAGTTACTCCGCCGTAGATTATGGCTACACCTTC
TRBV5-4,-,TRBD2,TRBJ2-5,CASSLASGGQETQYF,TGTGCCAGCAGCTTGGCTAGCGGGGGACAAGAGACCCAGTACTTC